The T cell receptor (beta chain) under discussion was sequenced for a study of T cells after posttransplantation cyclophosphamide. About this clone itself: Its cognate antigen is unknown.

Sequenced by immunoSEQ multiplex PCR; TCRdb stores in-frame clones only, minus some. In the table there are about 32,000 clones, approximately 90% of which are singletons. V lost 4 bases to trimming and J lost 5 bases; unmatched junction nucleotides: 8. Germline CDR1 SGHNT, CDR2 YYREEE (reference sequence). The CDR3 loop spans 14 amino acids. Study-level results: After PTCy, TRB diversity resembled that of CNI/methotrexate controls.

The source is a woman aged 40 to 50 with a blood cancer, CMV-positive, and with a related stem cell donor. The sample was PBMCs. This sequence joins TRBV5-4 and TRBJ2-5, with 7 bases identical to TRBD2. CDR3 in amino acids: CASSPGGYRETQYF. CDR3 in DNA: TGTGCCAGCAGCCCGGGGGGTTACAGGGAGACCCAGTACTTC.